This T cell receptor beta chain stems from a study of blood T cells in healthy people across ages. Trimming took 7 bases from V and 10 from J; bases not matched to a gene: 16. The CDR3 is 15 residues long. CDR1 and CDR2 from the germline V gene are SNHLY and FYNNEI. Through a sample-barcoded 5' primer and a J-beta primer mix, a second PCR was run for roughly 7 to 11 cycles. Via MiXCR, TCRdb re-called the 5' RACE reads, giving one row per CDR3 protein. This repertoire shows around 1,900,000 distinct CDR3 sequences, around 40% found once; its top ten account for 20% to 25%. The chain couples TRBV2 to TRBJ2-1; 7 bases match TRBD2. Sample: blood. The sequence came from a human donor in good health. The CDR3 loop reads CASTQGTTGASEQFF. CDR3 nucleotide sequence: TGTGCCAGCACCCAAGGGACTACAGGCGCCAGCGAGCAGTTCTTC. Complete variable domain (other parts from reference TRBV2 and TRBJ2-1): EPEVTQTPSHQVTQMGQEVILRCVPISNHLYFYWYRQILGQKVEFLVSFYNNEISEKSEIFDDQFSVERPDGSNFTLKIRSTKLEDSAMYFCASTQGTTGASEQFFGPGTRLTVL.